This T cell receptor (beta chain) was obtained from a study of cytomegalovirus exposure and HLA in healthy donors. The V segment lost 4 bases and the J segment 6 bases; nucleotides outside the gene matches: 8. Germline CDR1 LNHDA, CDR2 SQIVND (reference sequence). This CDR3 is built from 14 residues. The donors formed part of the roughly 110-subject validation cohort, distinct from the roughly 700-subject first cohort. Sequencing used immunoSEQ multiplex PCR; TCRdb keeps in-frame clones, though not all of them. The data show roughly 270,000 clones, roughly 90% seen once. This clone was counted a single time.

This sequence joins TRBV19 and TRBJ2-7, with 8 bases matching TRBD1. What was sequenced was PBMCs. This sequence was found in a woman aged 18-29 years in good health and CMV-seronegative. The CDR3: CASSSIPDRAEQYF. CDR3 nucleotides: TGTGCCAGTAGTAGCATACCGGACAGGGCCGAGCAGTACTTC.